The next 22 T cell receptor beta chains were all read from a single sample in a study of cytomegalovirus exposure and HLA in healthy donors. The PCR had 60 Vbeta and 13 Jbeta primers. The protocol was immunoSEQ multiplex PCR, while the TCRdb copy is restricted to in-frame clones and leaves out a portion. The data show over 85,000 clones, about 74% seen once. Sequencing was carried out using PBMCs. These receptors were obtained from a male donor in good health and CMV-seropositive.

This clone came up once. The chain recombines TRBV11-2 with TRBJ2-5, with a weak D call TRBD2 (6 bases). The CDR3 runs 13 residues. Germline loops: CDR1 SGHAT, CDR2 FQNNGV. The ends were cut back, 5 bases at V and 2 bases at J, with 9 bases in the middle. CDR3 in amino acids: CASSRDWQETQYF. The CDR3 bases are TGTGCCAGCAGCCGGGACTGGCAAGAGACCCAGTACTTC.

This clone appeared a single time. CDR3 residues: CASSSLNRGGETQYF. CDR3 sequence (DNA): TGTGCCAGCAGCTCCCTAAACCGGGGAGGAGAGACCCAGTACTTC. The V and J genes are TRBV7-6 and TRBJ2-5, with TRBD2 as a possible D gene (6 bases). Trimming left V 4 bases short and J 4 bases short, with 16 bases between. This CDR3 comprises 15 residues. In germline, CDR1 is SGHVS, CDR2 FNYEAQ.

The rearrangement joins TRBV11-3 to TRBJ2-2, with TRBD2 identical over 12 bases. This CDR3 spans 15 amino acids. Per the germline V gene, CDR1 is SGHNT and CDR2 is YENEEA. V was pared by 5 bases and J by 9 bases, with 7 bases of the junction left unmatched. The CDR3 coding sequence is TGTGCCAGCAGCCCCCCGACTAGCGGGGGCCGGGAGCTGTTTTTT. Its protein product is CASSPPTSGGRELFF.

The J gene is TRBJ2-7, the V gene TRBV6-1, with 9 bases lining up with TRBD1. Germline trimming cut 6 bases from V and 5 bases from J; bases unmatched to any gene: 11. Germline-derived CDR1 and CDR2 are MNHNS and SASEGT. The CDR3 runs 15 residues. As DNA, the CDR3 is TGTGCCAGCAGGAACCGGGACAGGGAAAATCACGAGCAGTACTTC. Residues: CASRNRDRENHEQYF.

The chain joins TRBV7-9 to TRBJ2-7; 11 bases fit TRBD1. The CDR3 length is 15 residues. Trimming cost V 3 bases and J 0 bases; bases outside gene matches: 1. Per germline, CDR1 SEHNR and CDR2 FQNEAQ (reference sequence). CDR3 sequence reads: CASSFGTGGSYEQYF. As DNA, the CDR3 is TGTGCCAGCAGCTTCGGGACAGGGGGCTCCTACGAGCAGTACTTC.

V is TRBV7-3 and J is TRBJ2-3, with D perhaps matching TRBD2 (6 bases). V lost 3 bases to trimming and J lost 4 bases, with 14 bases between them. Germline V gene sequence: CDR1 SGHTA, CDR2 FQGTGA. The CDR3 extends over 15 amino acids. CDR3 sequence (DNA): TGTGCCAGCAGCTTTTCCCCAGGAGGGTCAGATACGCAGTATTTT. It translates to CASSFSPGGSDTQYF.

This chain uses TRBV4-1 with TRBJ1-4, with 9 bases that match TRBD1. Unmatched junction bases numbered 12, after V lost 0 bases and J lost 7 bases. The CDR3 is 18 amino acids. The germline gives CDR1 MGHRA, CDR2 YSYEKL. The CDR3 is CASSQDPTLRDRVEKLFF. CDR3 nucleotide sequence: TGCGCCAGCAGCCAAGATCCAACCCTCCGGGACAGGGTTGAAAAACTGTTTTTT.

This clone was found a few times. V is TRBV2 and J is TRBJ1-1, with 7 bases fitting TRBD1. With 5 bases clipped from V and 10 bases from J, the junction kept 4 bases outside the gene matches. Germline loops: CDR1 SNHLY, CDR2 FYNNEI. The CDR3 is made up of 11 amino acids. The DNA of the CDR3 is TGTGCCAGCAGTTACAGGGGAACAGCTTTCTTT. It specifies CASSYRGTAFF.

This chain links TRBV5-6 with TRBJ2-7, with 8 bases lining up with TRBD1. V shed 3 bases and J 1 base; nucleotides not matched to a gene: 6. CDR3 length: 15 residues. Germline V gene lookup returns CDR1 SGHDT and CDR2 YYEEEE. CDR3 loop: CASSSGTGFSYEQYF. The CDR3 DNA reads TGTGCCAGCAGCTCCGGGACAGGCTTTTCCTACGAGCAGTACTTC.

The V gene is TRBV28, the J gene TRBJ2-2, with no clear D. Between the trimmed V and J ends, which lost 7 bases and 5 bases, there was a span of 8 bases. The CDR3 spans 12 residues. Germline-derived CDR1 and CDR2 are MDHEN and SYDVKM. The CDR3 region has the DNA TGTGCCAGCAAGAGAGAAACCGGGGAGCTGTTTTTT. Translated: CASKRETGELFF.

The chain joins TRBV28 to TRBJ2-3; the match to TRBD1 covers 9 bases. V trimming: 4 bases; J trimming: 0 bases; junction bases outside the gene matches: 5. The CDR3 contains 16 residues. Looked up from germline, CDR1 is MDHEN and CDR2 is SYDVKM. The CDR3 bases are TGTGCCAGCAGTTCTTCCGGGACAGGGAGCACAGATACGCAGTATTTT. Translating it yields CASSSSGTGSTDTQYF.

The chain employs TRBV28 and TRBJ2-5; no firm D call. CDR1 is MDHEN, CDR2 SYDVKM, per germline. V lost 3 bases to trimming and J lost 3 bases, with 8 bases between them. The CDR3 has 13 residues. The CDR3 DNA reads TGTGCCAGCAGTTTTGTTAATAAAGAGACCCAGTACTTC. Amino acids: CASSFVNKETQYF.

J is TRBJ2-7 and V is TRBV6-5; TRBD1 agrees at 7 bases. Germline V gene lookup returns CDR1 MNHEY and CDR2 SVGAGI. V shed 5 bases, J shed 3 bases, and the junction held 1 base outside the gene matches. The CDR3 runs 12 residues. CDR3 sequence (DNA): TGTGCCAGCAGTCGACAGGGCTACGAGCAGTACTTC. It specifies CASSRQGYEQYF.

The CDR3 protein is CASSPRGGRRGTGELFF. The CDR3 DNA follows: TGTGCCAGCAGTCCGCGGGGGGGCAGAAGAGGCACCGGGGAGCTGTTTTTT. The gene calls are TRBV27 and TRBJ2-2; 9 bases fit TRBD2. V gave up 5 bases and J gave up 4 bases; unmatched junction bases: 11. CDR1 and CDR2 from the germline V gene are MNHEY and SMNVEV (reference sequence). The length of the CDR3 is 17 residues.

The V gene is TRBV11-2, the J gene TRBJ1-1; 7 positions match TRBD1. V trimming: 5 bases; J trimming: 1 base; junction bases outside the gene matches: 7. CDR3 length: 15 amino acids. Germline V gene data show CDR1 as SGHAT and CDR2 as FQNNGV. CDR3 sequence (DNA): TGTGCCAGCAGCCCTCCGACAGGGAAGAACACTGAAGCTTTCTTT. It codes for CASSPPTGKNTEAFF.

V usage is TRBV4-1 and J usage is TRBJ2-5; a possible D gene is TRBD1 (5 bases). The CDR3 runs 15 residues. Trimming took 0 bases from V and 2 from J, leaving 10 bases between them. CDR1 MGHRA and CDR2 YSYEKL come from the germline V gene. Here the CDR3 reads CASSQDSRAQETQYF. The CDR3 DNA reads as TGCGCCAGCAGCCAAGATAGCAGGGCTCAAGAGACCCAGTACTTC.

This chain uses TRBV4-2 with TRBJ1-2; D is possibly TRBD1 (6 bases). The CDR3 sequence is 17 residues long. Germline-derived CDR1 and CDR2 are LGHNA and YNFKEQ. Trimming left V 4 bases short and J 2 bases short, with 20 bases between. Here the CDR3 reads CASSRTDRDISNYGYTF. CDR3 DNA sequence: TGTGCCAGCAGCCGTACCGACCGGGACATTTCAAACTATGGCTACACCTTC.

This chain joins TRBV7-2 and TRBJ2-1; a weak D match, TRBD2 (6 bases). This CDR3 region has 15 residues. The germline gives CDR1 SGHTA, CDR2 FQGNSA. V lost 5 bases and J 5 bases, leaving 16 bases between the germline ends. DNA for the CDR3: TGTGCCAGCAGCACCCCCCGGCGGGGAGACAATGAGCAGTTCTTC. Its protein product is CASSTPRRGDNEQFF.

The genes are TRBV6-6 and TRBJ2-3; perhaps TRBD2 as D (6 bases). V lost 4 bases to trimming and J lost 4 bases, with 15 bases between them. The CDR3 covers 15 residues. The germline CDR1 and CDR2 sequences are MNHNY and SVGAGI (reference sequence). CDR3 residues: CASSSGTFPPDTQYF. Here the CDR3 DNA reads TGTGCCAGCAGTTCTGGGACTTTTCCCCCAGATACGCAGTATTTT.

CDR3 bases: TGTGCCAGTAGTACTCCTTTGGGGGGAGTGAATGAGGAGGAGCTGTTTTTT. This translates into CASSTPLGGVNEEELFF. The gene calls are TRBV19 and TRBJ2-2, with D tentatively TRBD2 (6 bases). CDR1 is LNHDA and CDR2 is SQIVND in the germline V gene (reference sequence). CDR3 size: 17 residues. V gave up 4 bases and J gave up 10 bases, with 25 bases separating them.

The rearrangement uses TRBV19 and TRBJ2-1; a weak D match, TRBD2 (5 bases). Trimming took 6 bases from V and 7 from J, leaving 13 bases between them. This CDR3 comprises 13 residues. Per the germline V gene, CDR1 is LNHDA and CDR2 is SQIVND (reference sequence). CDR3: CASSNSIANEQFF. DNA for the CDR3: TGTGCCAGTAGCAACTCGATAGCGAATGAGCAGTTCTTC. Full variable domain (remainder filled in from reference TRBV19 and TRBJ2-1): DGGITQSPKYLFRKEGQNVTLSCEQNLNHDAMYWYRQDPGQGLRLIYYSQIVNDFQKGDIAEGYSVSREKKESFPLTVTSAQKNPTAFYLCASSNSIANEQFFGPGTRLTVL.

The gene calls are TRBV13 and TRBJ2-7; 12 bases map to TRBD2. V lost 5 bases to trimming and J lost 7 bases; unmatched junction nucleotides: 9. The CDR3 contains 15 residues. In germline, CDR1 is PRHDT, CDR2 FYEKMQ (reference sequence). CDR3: CASSTRLAGAGEQYF. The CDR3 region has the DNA TGTGCCAGCAGCACCCGACTAGCGGGAGCGGGGGAGCAGTACTTC.